A single sample gave rise to the 8 T cell receptor beta chains below, sequenced in a study of blood T cells in healthy people across ages. PCR was performed a second time for 7 to 11 cycles using a sample-barcoded 5' primer and a J-beta primer mix. Each CDR3 protein gets one entry after TCRdb re-called the 5' RACE reads with MiXCR. This table has 600,000 to 900,000 distinct CDR3 sequences, about a quarter appearing once. The same data also went into a second study, on T cells of mothers and their children.

The sequenced material came from blood. These receptor sequences come from a boy between 10 and 17 years old in good health.

V and J are TRBV24-1 and TRBJ1-2; D gene uncertain. Trimming stripped 6 bases from V and 2 bases from J, with 6 bases between. The germline V gene has CDR1 KGHDR and CDR2 SFDVKD. This CDR3 has 12 residues. The CDR3 DNA sequence: TGTGCCACCAGTTCCGGGAACTATGGCTACACCTTC. It specifies CATSSGNYGYTF.

The rearrangement uses TRBV18 and TRBJ1-5, with D perhaps matching TRBD1 (5 bases). The CDR3 contains 16 residues. Per germline, CDR1 KGHSH and CDR2 LQKENI. Trimming took off 2 bases at V and 3 bases at J, with 14 bases between the two ends. The CDR3 DNA is TGTGCCAGCTCACCAGGGGGGGTTGGGGACAATCAGCCCCAGCATTTT. Translating it yields CASSPGGVGDNQPQHF. Full variable domain (remainder filled in from reference TRBV18 and TRBJ1-5): NAGVMQNPRHLVRRRGQEARLRCSPMKGHSHVYWYRQLPEEGLKFMVYLQKENIIDESGMPKERFSAEFPKEGPSILRIQQVVRGDSAAYFCASSPGGVGDNQPQHFGDGTRLSIL.

This clonotype showed up just a few times. J is TRBJ2-3 and V is TRBV5-1; D remains ambiguous. Germline V gene sequence: CDR1 SGHRS, CDR2 YFSETQ. Trimming pared 2 bases from V and 2 bases from J, leaving 18 bases between. CDR3 length: 17 residues. The CDR3 loop reads CASSFLELPGPTDTQYF. CDR3 sequence (DNA): TGCGCCAGCAGCTTTCTCGAACTTCCCGGCCCCACAGATACGCAGTATTTT.

This sequence joins TRBV5-4 and TRBJ1-6; D perhaps matches TRBD1 (5 bases). Germline V gene lookup returns CDR1 SGHNT and CDR2 YYREEE (reference sequence). CDR3 length equals 16 residues. V lost 2 bases and J 7 bases, leaving 16 bases between the germline ends. CDR3 nucleotides: TGTGCCAGCAGCTTCTCCGGGACCCCGGGGAATTCACCCCTCCACTTT. Protein: CASSFSGTPGNSPLHF.

This clonotype came up a few times. The chain is built from TRBV2 and TRBJ1-6, with D perhaps matching TRBD1 (5 bases). With 4 bases removed from V and 8 bases from J, the gap between germline ends came to 15 bases. The CDR3 consists of 15 residues. Looked up from germline, CDR1 is SNHLY and CDR2 is FYNNEI. The chain's CDR3 is CASSGPGPGDSPLHF. The DNA for the CDR3 is TGTGCCAGCAGTGGACCAGGGCCGGGGGATTCACCCCTCCACTTT.

This clonotype was picked up one time. CDR3: CASSPWQGGEETQYF. The CDR3 DNA sequence: TGTGCCAGCAGTCCCTGGCAGGGGGGCGAAGAGACCCAGTACTTC. This rearrangement joins TRBV12-3 or TRBV12-4 to TRBJ2-5; D might be TRBD1 (7 bases). The V end lost 5 bases, the J end lost 3 bases, and 16 bases lay between the germline ends. The CDR3 has 15 amino acids.

The gene calls are TRBV1 and TRBJ2-5; TRBD2 reflects the table's D call only, with no check against the DNA. TRBV1 constitutes a pseudogene. The CDR3 has 15 amino acids. CDR3 in amino acids: CTSSQDRRGQETQYF. The CDR3 coding sequence is TGCACCAGCAGCCAAGACCGGAGGGGACAAGAGACCCAGTACTTC.

The CDR3: CAISELGKQYF. The CDR3 region has the DNA TGTGCCATCAGTGAGTTAGGGAAGCAGTACTTC. J is TRBJ2-7 and V is TRBV10-3; no clear D. Germline V gene data show CDR1 as ENHRY and CDR2 as SYGVKD. The CDR3 covers 11 residues. Trimming removed 1 base from V and 8 bases from J, with 6 bases in between.